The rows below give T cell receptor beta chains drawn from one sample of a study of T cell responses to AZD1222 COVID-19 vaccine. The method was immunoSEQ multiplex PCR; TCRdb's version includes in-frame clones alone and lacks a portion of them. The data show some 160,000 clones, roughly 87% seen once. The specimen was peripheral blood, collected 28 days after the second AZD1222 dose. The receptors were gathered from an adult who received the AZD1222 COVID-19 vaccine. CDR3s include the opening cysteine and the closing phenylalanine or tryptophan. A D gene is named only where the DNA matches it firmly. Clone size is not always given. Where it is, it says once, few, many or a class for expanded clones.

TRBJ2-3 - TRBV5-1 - TGCGCCAGCAGCTTGGGAGGGTCAGGTACTAGCACAGATACGCAGTATTTT CASSLGGSGTSTDTQYF
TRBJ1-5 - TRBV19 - TGTGCCAGTAGTATGAACGGAAATAGCAATCAGCCCCAGCATTTT CASSMNGNSNQPQHF
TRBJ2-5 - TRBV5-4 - TGTGCCAGCAGCTTGCAGGGTGAGGGCCGCGGAGAGACCCAGTACTTC CASSLQGEGRGETQYF
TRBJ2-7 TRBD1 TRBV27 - TGTGCCAGCAGTTTAACAGGGGGCTACGAGCAGTACTTC CASSLTGGYEQYF
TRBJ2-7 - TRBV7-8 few TGTGCCAGCAGCTCAAACCAGGGAGAGTCTTCCTACGAGCAGTACTTC CASSSNQGESSYEQYF
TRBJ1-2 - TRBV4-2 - TGTGCCAGCAGATTGGGTGAATATGGCTACACCTTC CASRLGEYGYTF
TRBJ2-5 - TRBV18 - TGTGCCAGCTCACCATTGAAGACTTACCAAGAGACCCAGTACTTC CASSPLKTYQETQYF
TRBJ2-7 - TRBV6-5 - TGTGCCAGCAGATACTCTGAGGATACCTCCTACGAGCAGTACTTC CASRYSEDTSYEQYF
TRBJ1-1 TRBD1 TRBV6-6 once TGTGCCAGCAGTTACCCCGACAGGGGGACCACTGAAGCTTTCTTT CASSYPDRGTTEAFF
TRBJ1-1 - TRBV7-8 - TGTGCCAGCAGCTCGCTGGGCAGGGAGACTGAAGCTTTCTTT CASSSLGRETEAFF
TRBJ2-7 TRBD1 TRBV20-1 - TGCAGTGCTAGTAACAGGGGGAACTACGAGCAGTACTTC CSASNRGNYEQYF
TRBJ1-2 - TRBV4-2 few TGTGCCAGCAGCCCTCCGGCAGGCACTAACTATGGCTACACCTTC CASSPPAGTNYGYTF
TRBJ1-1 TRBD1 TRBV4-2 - TGTGCCAGCAGCCCGTCCGGACAGGGGGCGGACACTGAAGCTTTCTTT CASSPSGQGADTEAFF
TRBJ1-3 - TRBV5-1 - TGCGCCAGCACCGACAGCTCTGGAAACACCATATATTTT CASTDSSGNTIYF
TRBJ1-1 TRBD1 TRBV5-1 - TGCGCCAGCAGCCCATTGACAGGGGTAGCCATGACTGAAGCTTTCTTT CASSPLTGVAMTEAFF
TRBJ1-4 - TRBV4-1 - TGCGCCAGCAGCCAGGGGTTAGCTAATGAAAAACTGTTTTTT CASSQGLANEKLFF
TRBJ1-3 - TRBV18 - TGTGCCAGCTCACCATTCGCAGGGTCTGGAAACACCATATATTTT CASSPFAGSGNTIYF
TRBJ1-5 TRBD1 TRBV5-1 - TGCGCCAGCAGTACGACAGGGCTCAATCAGCCCCAGCATTTT CASSTTGLNQPQHF
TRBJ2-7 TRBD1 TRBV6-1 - TGTGCCAGCAGGGAAGGGGTCGGGACAGGGTTCTACGAGCAGTACTTC CASREGVGTGFYEQYF
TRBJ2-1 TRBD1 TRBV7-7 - TGTGCCAGCAGCCGGGGAACAGGGGTCAACAATGAGCAGTTCTTC CASSRGTGVNNEQFF
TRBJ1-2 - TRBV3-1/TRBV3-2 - TGTGCCAGCAGCCACGCTGCCGGGACACCTCTCTATGGCTACACCTTC CASSHAAGTPLYGYTF
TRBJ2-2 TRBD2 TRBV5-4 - TGTGCCAGCAGCTTGGTCAGCGGGGGGGCCATAACCGGGGAGCTGTTTTTT CASSLVSGGAITGELFF
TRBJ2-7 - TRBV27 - TGTGCCAGCAGTTCGACCCTTTATTTTGACGAGCAGTACTTC CASSSTLYFDEQYF
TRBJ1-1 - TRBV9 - TGTGCCAGCAGCGTACAAGGGTCGGCCCCAAGCTCTGAAGCTTTCTTT CASSVQGSAPSSEAFF
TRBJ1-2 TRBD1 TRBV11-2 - TGTGCCAGCAGCTTAGAACCGGGACAGGGGATCTATGGCTACACCTTC CASSLEPGQGIYGYTF
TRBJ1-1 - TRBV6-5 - TGTGCCAGCAGTTACGGCGCCGCCGGGTGGGGCACTGAAGCTTTCTTT CASSYGAAGWGTEAFF
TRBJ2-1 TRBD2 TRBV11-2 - TGTGCCAGCCTCCTAGCGGGGGGGCCGGGTGAGCAGTTCTTC CASLLAGGPGEQFF
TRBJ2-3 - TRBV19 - TGTGCCAGTAGTCCAGGGTGGTCAGATACGCAGTATTTT CASSPGWSDTQYF
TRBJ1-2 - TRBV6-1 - TGTGCCAGCAGTGAAGCGACGAGATACACCTTC CASSEATRYTF
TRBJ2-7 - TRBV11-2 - TGTGCCAGCAGGCGGGGCCCAGGTATCTCCTACGAGCAGTACTTC CASRRGPGISYEQYF
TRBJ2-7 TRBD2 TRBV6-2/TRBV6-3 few TGTGCCAGCAGCCCTACTAGCGGGGCGGACGAGCAGTACTTC CASSPTSGADEQYF
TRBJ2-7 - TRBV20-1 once TGCAGTGCTAGAAAGGGATCCGAGCAGTACTTC CSARKGSEQYF
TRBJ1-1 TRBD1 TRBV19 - TGTGCCAGTACCTACATTTGGACAGGAGACACTGAAGCTTTCTTT CASTYIWTGDTEAFF
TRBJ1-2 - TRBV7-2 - TGTGCCAGCAGCCGACCGGCTAACTATGGCTACACCTTC CASSRPANYGYTF
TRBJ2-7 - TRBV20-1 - TGCAGTGCTAGCTCGGGCCACGAGCAGTACTTC CSASSGHEQYF
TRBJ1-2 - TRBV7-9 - TGTGCCAGCAGCTTAGACGGGCCCTATGGCTACACCTTC CASSLDGPYGYTF
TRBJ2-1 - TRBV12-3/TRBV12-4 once TGTGCCAGCAGGAGGGATCCCTACAATGAGCAGTTCTTC CASRRDPYNEQFF
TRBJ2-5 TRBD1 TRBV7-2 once TGTGCCAGCAGCCACGCCGGGACAGGGGAGACCCAGTACTTC CASSHAGTGETQYF
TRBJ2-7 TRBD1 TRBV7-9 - TGTGCCAGCAGCTACCCAGGGGGCTCCTACGAGCAGTACTTC CASSYPGGSYEQYF
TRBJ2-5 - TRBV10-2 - TGCGCCAGCAGGTTGGGGCAAGAGACCCAGTACTTC CASRLGQETQYF
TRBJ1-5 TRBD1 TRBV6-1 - TGTGCCAGCAGTGATAGAACAGGGGGCAATCAGCCCCAGCATTTT CASSDRTGGNQPQHF
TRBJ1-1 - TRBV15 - TGTGCCACCAGCCTCGGAAACAGGAAAACTACTGAAGCTTTCTTT CATSLGNRKTTEAFF
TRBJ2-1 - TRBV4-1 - TGCGCCAGCAGCCAGACGCGGGGGCGCCCCCATGAGCAGTTCTTC CASSQTRGRPHEQFF
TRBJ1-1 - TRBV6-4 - TGTGCCAGCAGTGACTCAGCTGGGCATACTGAAGCTTTCTTT CASSDSAGHTEAFF
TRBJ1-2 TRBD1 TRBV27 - TGTGCCAGCATCCCACCCCCGGGACAGAAACTCTACACCTTC CASIPPPGQKLYTF
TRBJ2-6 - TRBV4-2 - TGTGCCAGCAGCCAAGCGGGAGCTGGGGCCAACGTCCTGACTTTC CASSQAGAGANVLTF
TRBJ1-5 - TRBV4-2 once TGTGCCAGCAGCCAAGAAAGCAATCAGCCCCAGCATTTT CASSQESNQPQHF
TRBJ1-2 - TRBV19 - TGTGCCAGTAGTACGGGACCAGGGAACTATGGCTACACCTTC CASSTGPGNYGYTF
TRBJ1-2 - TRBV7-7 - TGTGCCAGCAGCCCTATTCTCAGGGACGGTGGCTACACCTTC CASSPILRDGGYTF
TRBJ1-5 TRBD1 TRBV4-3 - TGCGCCAGCAGCCAAGATGCAGTTGGACAGGCGGTAAGGCCCCAGCATTTT CASSQDAVGQAVRPQHF
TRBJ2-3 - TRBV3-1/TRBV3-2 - TGTGCCAGCAGCCATCCAGCGTTCACAGATACGCAGTATTTT CASSHPAFTDTQYF
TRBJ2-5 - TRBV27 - TGTGCCAGCACCTCCTCGGCTAATCCGCAAGAGACCCAGTACTTC CASTSSANPQETQYF
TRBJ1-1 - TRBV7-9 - TGTGCCAGCAGCCTCGGGGGGGCCTTCGGAGGTGAAGCTTTCTTT CASSLGGAFGGEAFF
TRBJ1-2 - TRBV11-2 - TGTGCCAGCAGCCACGACGGAAACTATGGCTACACCTTC CASSHDGNYGYTF
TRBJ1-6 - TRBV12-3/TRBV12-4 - TGTGCCAGCAGTTTGGGGGTAACACCCCTCCACTTT CASSLGVTPLHF
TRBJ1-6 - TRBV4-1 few TGCGCCAGCAGCCAAGATTCCTTCGGGGGATCCGTGTCACCCCTCCACTTT CASSQDSFGGSVSPLHF
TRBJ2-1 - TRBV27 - TGTGCCAGCAGGGGCCCCGGGGTAGCCTGGCCTTTTAATTACAATGAGCAGTTCTTC CASRGPGVAWPFNYNEQFF